The following is a T cell receptor beta chain sequence with its context. The source of the sample is a study of blood T cell repertoires in COVID-19. Study background: From T cells, B-cell-depleted T cells, or PBMCs came the material, which was cDNA or gDNA.

The CDR3 has 16 amino acids. J gave up 6 bases and V 6 bases, and 11 bases lay outside the gene matches. The germline V gene encodes CDR1 MDHEN and CDR2 SYDVKM. In the authors' methods: How many nucleated cells were present was estimated from reference gene primer amplification. Some clones are missing from TCRdb's copy, which holds only in-frame ones; the method was immunoSEQ multiplex PCR. Clonal size and the V and J genes are those of that table, whereas D and trimming came from the DNA. Here the sample spans approximately 220,000 clones, around 91% being singletons. The receptor's source is a man aged 25-45 years who had been exposed to COVID-19. The V gene is TRBV28, the J gene TRBJ2-1; 10 positions agree with TRBD1. Sample: PBMCs or T cells enriched from blood (not recorded which). CDR3 amino acids: CASSLPTGTGVNEQFF. DNA of the CDR3: TGTGCCAGCAGCCTCCCCACTGGGACAGGGGTCAATGAGCAGTTCTTC.